These 23 T cell receptor beta chains originate from one sample sequenced in a study of human T cells and chemical hapten exposure. Described time point: patch test 1, 2 weeks after DPC sensitization. Treatment noted: therapeutic diphenylcyclopropenone sensitization with weekly scalp DPC. Using its own MiXCR run on the RACE reads, TCRdb lists one record per CDR3 protein. The repertoire includes around 77,000 distinct CDR3 sequences, over 7.5% of them detected once, and about 3.1% sits in the top ten. Sequencing was performed on whole blood, taken in connection with sensitization to the hapten diphenylcyclopropenone (DPC). These receptors originate from a woman in her thirties or forties with alopecia areata. Some clones in this sample may be carry-over from other donors' samples.

This clonotype was seen more than once but under ten times. The chain carries TRBV4-2 and TRBJ1-5; TRBD1 might be the D (6 bases). The CDR3 is 17 residues long. The V end lost 0 bases, the J end lost 0 bases, and 12 bases lay between the germline ends. In germline, CDR1 is LGHNA, CDR2 YNFKEQ. The CDR3 loop is CASSQENEGGSNQPQHF. The CDR3 region has the DNA TGTGCCAGCAGCCAAGAAAATGAAGGGGGTAGCAATCAGCCCCAGCATTTT.

Concerning this clonotype: A single base separates this from a much larger clone, so it may be a read error. V is TRBV28 and J is TRBJ2-2; no reliable D call. CDR3 size: 11 residues. Trimming shortened V by 2 bases and J by 6 bases, and 1 base separated the two germline ends. Germline CDR1 MDHEN, CDR2 SYDVKM. The CDR3 reads CASSLPGELFF. The CDR3 DNA is TGTGCCAGCAGTTTACCCGGGGAGCTGTTTTTT.

This clonotype was seen a handful of times. The V and J genes are TRBV24-1 and TRBJ1-2; D is possibly TRBD1 (6 bases). Germline assignment: CDR1 KGHDR and CDR2 SFDVKD. There are 14 residues in the CDR3. V was cut by 6 bases and J by 0 bases, with 10 bases left in between. In nucleotides, the CDR3 is TGTGCCACCAGTCGGGGGCCGTCTAACTATGGCTACACCTTC. As protein: CATSRGPSNYGYTF.

This clonotype was recorded at least ten times. V and J are TRBV7-8 and TRBJ1-2; TRBD1 aligns across 7 bases. The CDR3 runs 14 residues. The V gene's germline CDR1 is SGHVS and CDR2 FQNEAQ. V lost 4 bases and J lost 5; bases outside the gene matches: 7. CDR3 nucleotide sequence: TGTGCCAGCAGCTCCGCCCGGACAGGTTATGGCTACACCTTC. Protein sequence: CASSSARTGYGYTF.

The chain joins TRBV29-1 to TRBJ2-1, with no clear D. V shed 4 bases and J shed 2 bases, with 9 bases lying between them. Germline lookup yields CDR1 SQVTM and CDR2 ANQGSEA. This CDR3 comprises 13 residues. The CDR3 region is CSVGKVPYNEQFF. The CDR3 bases are TGCAGCGTTGGGAAGGTACCCTACAATGAGCAGTTCTTC.

This clonotype was observed at least ten times. The chain carries TRBV28 and TRBJ1-5, with 7 bases matching TRBD1. Unmatched junction bases numbered 10, after V lost 7 bases and J lost 4 bases. Germline-derived CDR1 and CDR2 are MDHEN and SYDVKM. There are 15 residues in the CDR3. The CDR3 spells CASNRGTVYNQPQHF. The CDR3 nucleotides read TGTGCCAGCAATCGAGGGACAGTTTATAATCAGCCCCAGCATTTT. The variable domain in full, completed from reference TRBV28 and TRBJ1-5, reads DVKVTQSSRYLVKRTGEKVFLECVQDMDHENMFWYRQDPGLGLRLIYFSYDVKMKEKGDIPEGYSVSREKKERFSLILESASTNQTSMYLCASNRGTVYNQPQHFGDGTRLSIL.

This clonotype was counted at least ten times. The rearrangement uses TRBV3-1 and TRBJ2-7; possibly TRBD1 or TRBD2 for D (5 bases each). This CDR3 is 16 amino acids long. Trimming removed 1 base at V and 7 bases at J, with 20 bases between. CDR1 and CDR2 (germline): LGHDT, YNNKEL (reference sequence). This CDR3 is CASSQVTRDPEREQYF. CDR3 DNA sequence: TGTGCCAGCAGCCAAGTGACCCGGGACCCGGAGAGGGAGCAGTACTTC.

The rearrangement links TRBV20-1 to TRBJ1-2, with D hard to call. CDR1 is DFQATT and CDR2 is SNEGSKA in the germline V gene (reference sequence). The V end was cut by 2 bases, the J end by 4 bases, with 8 bases between. The CDR3 is 12 residues long. The CDR3 here is CSARQISYGYTF. CDR3 sequence (DNA): TGCAGTGCTAGACAGATCTCCTATGGCTACACCTTC.

The gene calls are TRBV27 and TRBJ2-3; 8 nucleotides align to TRBD2. Germline V gene sequence: CDR1 MNHEY, CDR2 SMNVEV (reference sequence). This CDR3 has 16 amino acids. V lost 0 bases to trimming and J lost 2 bases; unmatched junction nucleotides: 4. The CDR3 sequence: CASSLSSGATTDTQYF. The CDR3 DNA reads TGTGCCAGCAGTTTATCTAGCGGGGCAACCACAGATACGCAGTATTTT.

The rearrangement links TRBV9 to TRBJ2-3, with TRBD2 matching over 12 bases. The germline gives CDR1 SGDLS, CDR2 YYNGEE. V lost 1 base, J lost 4 bases, and 7 bases stayed unmatched. This CDR3 is built from 17 residues. The CDR3, as DNA: TGTGCCAGCAGCGTATCGATCCTAGCGGGGGGGTCAGATACGCAGTATTTT. This encodes CASSVSILAGGSDTQYF.

This clonotype showed up many times. The rearrangement joins TRBV7-9 to TRBJ1-2; D gene unclear. Trimming removed 10 bases at V and 7 bases at J, with 10 bases between. The CDR3 covers 10 residues. Per the germline V gene, CDR1 is SEHNR and CDR2 is FQNEAQ (reference sequence). The CDR3 coding sequence is TGTGCCACCACGGAAGGTGGCTACACCTTC. Translating it yields CATTEGGYTF.

The table lists this clonotype with many counts. The rearrangement joins TRBV11-2 to TRBJ2-5; D remains ambiguous. The V end was cut by 1 base, the J end by 0 bases, with 12 bases between. The CDR3 consists of 16 residues. Germline assignment: CDR1 SGHAT and CDR2 FQNNGV. CDR3 residues: CASSLGDRYYQETQYF. Written as DNA, the CDR3 is TGTGCCAGCAGCTTAGGTGATCGCTACTACCAAGAGACCCAGTACTTC.

This clonotype came up many times. The V call is TRBV12-3 or TRBV12-4, the J call TRBJ2-1, with 11 positions matching TRBD2. J lost 3 bases, V lost 5 bases, and 3 bases had no gene match. The CDR3 length is 15 residues. The CDR3 coding sequence is TGTGCCAGCAGTGCGACTAGCGGGATCTACAATGAGCAGTTCTTC. Translated: CASSATSGIYNEQFF.

This clonotype was recorded at least ten times. J is TRBJ2-1 and V is TRBV6-1, with 9 bases identical to TRBD1. The CDR3 runs 16 residues. The V gene end was trimmed by 8 bases and the J gene end by 6 bases; junction bases not matched to a gene: 14. CDR1 MNHNS and CDR2 SASEGT come from the germline V gene. Written as DNA, the CDR3 is TGTGCCAGCCCCCTTGTCACAGGGGGCGTCGGCAATGAGCAGTTCTTC. Amino acid sequence: CASPLVTGGVGNEQFF.

By frequency in the sample, this clonotype is medium-sized (0.01 to 0.1%). The chain combines TRBV28 with TRBJ1-6, with D hard to call. Trimming took off 5 bases at V and 2 bases at J, with 19 bases between the two ends. CDR1 is MDHEN and CDR2 is SYDVKM in the germline V gene. This CDR3 comprises 18 residues. This chain's CDR3 is CASSPSEGSGAYNSPLHF. DNA for the CDR3: TGTGCCAGCAGTCCTTCCGAAGGATCGGGAGCCTATAATTCACCCCTCCACTTT.

Ten or more counts support this clonotype. The limits of the CDR3 on the DNA are not certain, so only TCRdb's listed CDR3 is given. The rearrangement links TRBV28 to TRBJ2-7; the table assigns TRBD1, which was not confirmed against the DNA. The CDR3 extends over 14 residues, inclusive of both ends. Per germline, CDR1 MDHEN and CDR2 SYDVKM. The CDR3 spells CASSSSRLGDEQYF.

The chain recombines TRBV4-3 with TRBJ2-3; perhaps TRBD1 as D (7 bases). CDR1 and CDR2 (germline): LGHNA, YSLEER. The V and J ends lost 4 bases and 0 bases respectively, with 14 bases between them. The CDR3 consists of 16 residues. CDR3 sequence: CASSPGDRLSTDTQYF. The CDR3 bases are TGCGCCAGCAGCCCGGGGGACAGACTTAGCACAGATACGCAGTATTTT.

This clonotype came up many times. The chain links TRBV11-2 to TRBJ2-7, with D hard to call. The V gene lost 3 bases and the J gene lost 5 bases, with 5 bases spanning the gap. This CDR3 spans 11 amino acids. Per the germline V gene, CDR1 is SGHAT and CDR2 is FQNNGV. CDR3 loop: CASSLVDEQYF. CDR3 sequence (DNA): TGTGCCAGCAGCTTGGTAGACGAGCAGTACTTC.

This rearrangement joins TRBV5-4 to TRBJ2-7, with 7 nucleotides matching TRBD1. V lost 0 bases, J lost 2 bases, and 2 bases stayed unmatched. CDR3 length: 14 residues. Germline-derived CDR1 and CDR2 are SGHNT and YYREEE (reference sequence). CDR3 in amino acids: CASSLETGTYEQYF. CDR3 bases: TGTGCCAGCAGCTTGGAGACAGGGACCTACGAGCAGTACTTC.

In its sample, this clonotype was seen a few times. The V gene is TRBV29-1, the J gene TRBJ2-7; 7 nucleotides align to TRBD1. The V and J ends lost 1 base and 1 base, in that order; junction bases with no gene match: 1. Germline CDR1 and CDR2: SQVTM and ANQGSEA. CDR3 size: 13 residues. The DNA for the CDR3 is TGCAGCGTTGAAGCGGGACAGTCCTACGAGCAGTACTTC. This encodes CSVEAGQSYEQYF.

This clonotype was counted ten times or more. The chain carries TRBV7-2 and TRBJ2-3; 8 bases agree with TRBD2. Germline V gene lookup returns CDR1 SGHTA and CDR2 FQGNSA. This CDR3 spans 14 amino acids. Trimming at V came to 3 bases and at J to 5 bases, leaving 4 bases not matched to a gene. The CDR3 reads CASSFGGAGDTQYF. The CDR3 DNA reads TGTGCCAGCAGCTTCGGGGGGGCGGGAGATACGCAGTATTTT.

Notes on this clonotype: A read error may explain this, as a much larger clone is one base away. The chain links TRBV7-2 to TRBJ2-4; TRBD2 matches at 9 bases. V was clipped by 1 base and J by 5 bases; unmatched bases: 6. The CDR3 spans 16 residues. In germline, CDR1 is SGHTA, CDR2 FQGNSA. CDR3 coding DNA: TGTGCCAGCAGCTTAGTGGTAGCGGGGGTCGAAAACATTCAGTACTTC. Protein product: CASSLVVAGVENIQYF.

This clonotype was detected ten times or more. This chain links TRBV11-2 with TRBJ2-2; possibly TRBD1 for D (6 bases). The V and J ends lost 5 bases and 4 bases respectively, with 14 bases between them. There are 15 residues in the CDR3. Germline V gene sequence: CDR1 SGHAT, CDR2 FQNNGV. The CDR3 protein is CASSLNRAGTGELFF. The CDR3, as DNA: TGTGCCAGCAGCCTAAACAGGGCGGGCACCGGGGAGCTGTTTTTT.